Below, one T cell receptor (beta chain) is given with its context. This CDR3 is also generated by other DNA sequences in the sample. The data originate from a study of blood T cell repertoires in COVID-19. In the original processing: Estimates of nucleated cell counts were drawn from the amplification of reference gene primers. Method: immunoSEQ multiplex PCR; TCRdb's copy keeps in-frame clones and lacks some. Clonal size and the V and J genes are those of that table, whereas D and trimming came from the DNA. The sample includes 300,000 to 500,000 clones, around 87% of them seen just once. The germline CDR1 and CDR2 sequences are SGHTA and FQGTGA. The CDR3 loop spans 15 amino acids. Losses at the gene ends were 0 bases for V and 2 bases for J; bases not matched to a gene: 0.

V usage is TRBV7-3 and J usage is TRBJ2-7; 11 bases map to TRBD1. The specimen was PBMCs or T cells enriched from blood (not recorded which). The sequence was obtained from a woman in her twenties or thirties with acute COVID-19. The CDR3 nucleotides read TGTGCCAGCAGCTTAACGGGACAGGGGGCCTACGAGCAGTACTTC. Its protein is CASSLTGQGAYEQYF.